Below are 7 T cell receptor beta chains sequenced from a single sample in a study of identical twins. TCRdb reprocessed the 5' RACE reads with MiXCR, giving one entry per CDR3 protein. The table shows around 1.7 million distinct CDR3 sequences, with around a third occurring only once. The sequenced sample was cord blood. The receptors come from a newborn girl in good health.

V usage is TRBV20-1 and J usage is TRBJ2-7; the match to TRBD2 covers 7 bases. From germline, CDR1 is DFQATT and CDR2 SNEGSKA (reference sequence). This CDR3 contains 13 residues. J lost 7 bases, V lost 4 bases, and 10 bases had no gene match. CDR3 nucleotides: TGCAGTGCTACCCAGGGAGGGTACAATGAGCAGTACTTC. The encoded protein is CSATQGGYNEQYF.

Notes on this clonotype: One base away lies a much larger clone, so this may be a sequencing read error. The chain uses TRBV24-1 and TRBJ1-2, with 7 bases identical to TRBD1. The germline V gene has CDR1 KGHDR and CDR2 SFDVKD. V lost 4 bases and J lost 6; bases outside the gene matches: 7. The CDR3 has 14 residues. CDR3: CATSDRDRVHGYTF. The CDR3 region has the DNA TGTGCCACCAGTGACCGAGACAGGGTCCATGGCTACACCTTC.

Many counts were recorded for this clonotype. J is TRBJ2-1 and V is TRBV11-2; 9 nucleotides agree with TRBD1. J lost 4 bases, V lost 2 bases, and 3 bases had no gene match. Per germline, CDR1 SGHAT and CDR2 FQNNGV. The CDR3 is 15 residues long. CDR3 DNA: TGTGCCAGCAGCTTACAGACAGGGGGGTACAATGAGCAGTTCTTC. This translates into CASSLQTGGYNEQFF.

This chain connects TRBV2 to TRBJ2-7; D uncertain. This CDR3 is 11 amino acids long. CDR1 is SNHLY and CDR2 is FYNNEI in the germline V gene. Trimming took 7 bases from V and 5 from J, leaving 9 bases between them. This CDR3 is CASKMEHEQYF. The CDR3 DNA reads TGTGCCAGCAAGATGGAGCACGAGCAGTACTTC.

V usage is TRBV4-1 and J usage is TRBJ2-1; 9 bases are shared with TRBD2. The CDR3 runs to 15 residues. V was pared by 2 bases and J by 9 bases, with 8 bases of the junction left unmatched. The V gene's germline CDR1 is MGHRA and CDR2 YSYEKL. The CDR3 region has the DNA TGCGCCAGCAGCCAACAACGACTAGCGGTAGGTGAGCAGTTCTTC. Encoded protein: CASSQQRLAVGEQFF.

V usage is TRBV6-1 and J usage is TRBJ2-3; TRBD2 aligns across 8 bases. Germline V gene lookup returns CDR1 MNHNS and CDR2 SASEGT. The CDR3 spans 16 residues. V lost 8 bases, J lost 3 bases, and 13 bases stayed unmatched. DNA for the CDR3: TGTGCCAGCGTCAGCGAGTCGGGGGGGACTACAGATACGCAGTATTTT. This translates into CASVSESGGTTDTQYF.

This clonotype was detected only a few times. The chain is built from TRBV20-1 and TRBJ2-5; 12 bases are a match to TRBD2. Germline V lookup: CDR1 DFQATT, CDR2 SNEGSKA (reference sequence). V shed 6 bases, J shed 11 bases, and the junction held 13 bases outside the gene matches. The CDR3 contains 14 residues. The CDR3 DNA reads as TGCAGTGCCCACCTAGCGGGAGGGCCTTATGAGCAGTACTTC. Its translation is CSAHLAGGPYEQYF.